This T cell receptor (beta chain) derives from a study of shared clonotypes between healthy human individuals. Study-wide points: Enrolling few donors narrowed the genetic and exposure-history diversity that was represented.

CDR3 length equals 13 residues. V shed 10 bases and J 3 bases; nucleotides not matched to a gene: 5. Per the germline V gene, CDR1 is MDHEN and CDR2 is SYDVKM. Regarding this clone: The antigen is unknown.

Replicate sorted-subset PCRs were loaded with roughly 200 ng DNA, 30,000 to 35,000 T cell genomes. Measured with immunoSEQ multiplex PCR; TCRdb has only the in-frame clones, and not every one. The table lists 1.5 million to 2.5 million clones, about 95% of them singletons. CD45RO-negative CD8 cells positively selected for CCR7 made up the naive population, which excluded terminally differentiated effector memory CD45RA+ cells. The receptor comes from a man aged 18 to 30 in good health. The specimen sequenced was naive CD8+ T cells sorted from blood. The V and J genes are TRBV28 and TRBJ1-1; the match to TRBD1 covers 10 bases. This chain's CDR3 is CATRTGGDTEAFF. DNA of the CDR3: TGTGCCACCCGGACAGGGGGGGACACTGAAGCTTTCTTT.